These T cell receptor beta chains were read from a single sample in a study of shared clonotypes between healthy human individuals. The table came from immunoSEQ multiplex PCR; TCRdb's copy has only in-frame clones and leaves some out. The sample lists about 2.1 million clones, about 92% occurring once. The sample comprised naive CD8+ T cells from PBMCs. The receptors shown here come from a man between 18 and 29 years old in good health. Some clones in this sample may be carry-over from other donors' samples. The CDR3 runs from the conserved cysteine through the conserved F or W. The D gene is left open where the match is weak. Some rows mark clone size as missing; the rest say once, few, many or name a class of expanded clone.

abundance	j_gene	v_gene	d_gene	CDR3aa	CDR3nt
few	TRBJ2-2	TRBV20-1	NA	CSARVSGELFF	TGCAGTGCTAGAGTCTCCGGGGAGCTGTTTTTT
NA	TRBJ2-7	TRBV7-2	TRBD1	CASSLEAGQGEKYF	TGTGCCAGCAGCTTAGAAGCGGGACAGGGCGAAAAGTACTTC
once	TRBJ2-7	TRBV6-4	NA	CASSASRGYEQYF	TGTGCCAGCAGTGCCTCGAGGGGTTACGAGCAGTACTTC
NA	TRBJ2-2	TRBV7-3	TRBD2	CASSPRLAGDAGELFF	TGTGCCAGCAGCCCTCGACTAGCGGGAGATGCCGGGGAGCTGTTTTTT
NA	TRBJ2-5	TRBV9	TRBD1	CASSVDREIETQYF	TGTGCCAGCAGCGTCGACAGGGAGATCGAGACCCAGTACTTC
NA	TRBJ2-1	TRBV7-9	NA	CASTLEGSSYNEQFF	TGTGCCAGCACCCTGGAGGGGAGCTCCTACAATGAGCAGTTCTTC
NA	TRBJ1-3	TRBV23-1	TRBD1	CASSRGQGPLKAGNTIYF	TGCGCCAGCAGTCGAGGACAGGGCCCCTTGAAAGCTGGAAACACCATATATTTT
NA	TRBJ2-5	TRBV7-7	NA	CASRSGHSLGETQYF	TGTGCCAGCAGGTCGGGACACTCTCTGGGGGAGACCCAGTACTTC
once	TRBJ2-1	TRBV7-6	TRBD2	CASSLPSGSSYNEQFF	TGTGCCAGCAGCTTACCTAGCGGGAGCTCCTACAATGAGCAGTTCTTC
NA	TRBJ2-1	TRBV7-9	NA	CASSLHPNEQFF	TGTGCCAGCAGCCTCCACCCCAATGAGCAGTTCTTC
NA	TRBJ2-7	TRBV7-9	TRBD1	CASSRWGQNSYEQYF	TGTGCCAGCAGCCGATGGGGACAGAACTCCTACGAGCAGTACTTC
NA	TRBJ2-3	TRBV5-1	TRBD2	CASSLLPGLAGAGGTDTQYF	TGCGCCAGCAGCCTCCTACCGGGACTAGCGGGAGCAGGAGGAACAGATACGCAGTATTTT
NA	TRBJ2-7	TRBV19	NA	CASSMPSSYEQYF	TGTGCCAGTAGTATGCCGAGCTCCTACGAGCAGTACTTC
NA	TRBJ1-5	TRBV5-5	NA	CASSVGLNQPQHF	TGTGCCAGCAGCGTTGGACTCAATCAGCCCCAGCATTTT
NA	TRBJ2-3	TRBV6-6	NA	CASSYSVGELTDTQYF	TGTGCCAGCAGTTACTCCGTGGGAGAGCTCACAGATACGCAGTATTTT
NA	TRBJ1-1	TRBV5-8	NA	CASSLAEAFF	TGTGCCAGCAGCTTGGCTGAAGCTTTCTTT
NA	TRBJ2-1	TRBV28	TRBD2	CASSLPSGYNEQFF	TGTGCCAGCAGTTTGCCTAGCGGATACAATGAGCAGTTCTTC
once	TRBJ1-2	TRBV7-9	NA	CASSFGGGGNYGYTF	TGTGCCAGCAGCTTTGGCGGAGGGGGTAACTATGGCTACACCTTC
NA	TRBJ2-7	TRBV15	TRBD1	CATSPRQGYEQYF	TGTGCCACCAGCCCGCGACAGGGCTACGAGCAGTACTTC
few	TRBJ1-1	TRBV27	NA	CASSRGTLNTEAFF	TGTGCCAGCAGTAGGGGGACCCTAAACACTGAAGCTTTCTTT
NA	TRBJ1-1	TRBV9	NA	CASSAASGVNTEAFF	TGTGCCAGCAGCGCCGCATCAGGGGTGAACACTGAAGCTTTCTTT
NA	TRBJ2-1	TRBV14	NA	CASSHSGRDRSSYNEQFF	TGTGCCAGCAGCCACAGTGGGCGGGACCGGAGCTCCTACAATGAGCAGTTCTTC
NA	TRBJ2-1	TRBV10-3	TRBD2	CAISESSGSGPNEQFF	TGTGCCATCAGTGAGTCCAGCGGGAGTGGCCCTAATGAGCAGTTCTTC
once	TRBJ1-5	TRBV9	NA	CASSGDGLGHQPQHF	TGTGCCAGCAGCGGGGATGGGCTGGGGCATCAGCCCCAGCATTTT
NA	TRBJ2-1	TRBV18	NA	CASRDLGVYNEQFF	TGTGCCAGCCGTGACCTCGGGGTCTACAATGAGCAGTTCTTC
NA	TRBJ2-1	TRBV29-1	TRBD2	CSGVLGLAGGPSYNEQFF	TGCAGCGGGGTACTTGGACTAGCGGGAGGGCCGTCCTACAATGAGCAGTTCTTC
once	TRBJ2-7	TRBV10-3	TRBD2	CAISEAGGSGIYEQYF	TGTGCCATCAGTGAGGCCGGGGGGAGCGGGATCTACGAGCAGTACTTC
NA	TRBJ2-1	TRBV10-2	TRBD2	CATGTSGYNEQFF	TGCGCCACGGGTACTAGCGGGTACAATGAGCAGTTCTTC
NA	TRBJ1-1	TRBV9	NA	CASSGSGVHTEAFF	TGTGCCAGCAGCGGCTCCGGGGTCCACACTGAAGCTTTCTTT
NA	TRBJ2-1	TRBV29-1	NA	CSVEGGVGDEQFF	TGCAGCGTTGAAGGGGGGGTTGGCGATGAGCAGTTCTTC
NA	TRBJ1-5	TRBV19	NA	CASSLGSGQPQHF	TGTGCCAGTAGTTTGGGGAGTGGCCAGCCCCAGCATTTT
once	TRBJ1-4	TRBV7-7	NA	CASSWQGTNEKLFF	TGTGCCAGCAGCTGGCAGGGAACTAATGAAAAACTGTTTTTT
once	TRBJ2-5	TRBV7-9	TRBD2	CASTLKGAGAGETQYF	TGTGCCAGCACCCTAAAGGGCGCGGGAGCGGGTGAGACCCAGTACTTC
NA	TRBJ2-2	TRBV7-8	NA	CASPTGEESDGELFF	TGTGCCAGCCCCACGGGAGAGGAAAGCGACGGGGAGCTGTTTTTT
NA	TRBJ2-1	TRBV7-9	TRBD1	CASRPTGVEQFF	TGTGCCAGCAGACCTACAGGGGTTGAGCAGTTCTTC
once	TRBJ2-7	TRBV5-1	TRBD2	CASSFSGSSSYEQYF	TGCGCCAGCAGCTTTAGCGGGTCAAGCTCCTACGAGCAGTACTTC
NA	TRBJ1-1	TRBV6-1	TRBD1	CASLGQGERGIEAFF	TGTGCCAGTCTCGGACAGGGGGAACGAGGCATTGAAGCTTTCTTT
NA	TRBJ1-2	TRBV9	TRBD1	CASTPGTGFNYGYTF	TGTGCCAGCACCCCCGGGACAGGGTTTAACTATGGCTACACCTTC
NA	TRBJ2-7	TRBV27	TRBD1	CASSPKDRGRNEQYF	TGTGCCAGCAGTCCCAAGGACAGGGGGCGAAACGAGCAGTACTTC
once	TRBJ1-2	TRBV7-9	NA	CASSLGPPNYGYTF	TGTGCCAGCAGCTTAGGGCCCCCGAACTATGGCTACACCTTC
NA	TRBJ2-7	TRBV9	TRBD1	CASSFGTAYEQYF	TGTGCCAGCAGTTTCGGGACAGCCTACGAGCAGTACTTC
NA	TRBJ1-2	TRBV6-1	NA	CASSENSGYTF	TGTGCCAGCAGTGAAAACAGTGGCTACACCTTC
once	TRBJ1-5	TRBV13	NA	CASSYGAGGNQPQHF	TGTGCCAGCAGCTACGGGGCAGGCGGCAATCAGCCCCAGCATTTT
NA	TRBJ1-2	TRBV10-3	NA	CAISESEAYGYTF	TGTGCCATCAGTGAGTCGGAGGCATATGGCTACACCTTC
NA	TRBJ2-2	TRBV4-3	NA	CASSSRGSGELFF	TGCGCCAGCAGCAGCCGGGGAAGCGGGGAGCTGTTTTTT
NA	TRBJ1-2	TRBV27	TRBD1	CASSLDRGSSLGYTF	TGTGCCAGCAGTCTCGACAGGGGGTCCTCCCTTGGCTACACCTTC
NA	TRBJ1-2	TRBV27	TRBD1	CASSSTGGDYGYTF	TGTGCCAGCAGTTCGACAGGGGGAGACTATGGCTACACCTTC
NA	TRBJ2-7	TRBV4-1	TRBD2	CASSQDLGGSKYEQYF	TGCGCCAGCAGCCAAGATCTGGGCGGGAGCAAGTACGAGCAGTACTTC
NA	TRBJ2-7	TRBV7-9	NA	CASSGPGLGGYEQYF	TGTGCCAGCAGCGGGCCGGGCCTAGGAGGTTACGAGCAGTACTTC
few	TRBJ2-1	TRBV29-1	NA	CSVDNEQFF	TGCAGCGTTGACAATGAGCAGTTCTTC
NA	TRBJ1-5	TRBV10-3	NA	CAISDWGNQPQHF	TGTGCCATCAGTGATTGGGGCAATCAGCCCCAGCATTTT
NA	TRBJ2-1	TRBV2	NA	CASSEARASYNEQFF	TGTGCCAGCAGTGAAGCGCGGGCCTCCTACAATGAGCAGTTCTTC
NA	TRBJ2-2	TRBV10-3	NA	CAISAGGLGSNTGELFF	TGTGCCATCAGTGCTGGGGGGCTGGGGAGTAACACCGGGGAGCTGTTTTTT
NA	TRBJ2-7	TRBV6-1	TRBD1	CASSEAGTAYPYEQYF	TGTGCCAGCAGTGAAGCCGGGACAGCTTACCCCTACGAGCAGTACTTC
NA	TRBJ2-5	TRBV11-3	NA	CASSLGPPGEEETQYF	TGTGCCAGCAGCTTAGGGCCCCCGGGGGAGGAGGAGACCCAGTACTTC